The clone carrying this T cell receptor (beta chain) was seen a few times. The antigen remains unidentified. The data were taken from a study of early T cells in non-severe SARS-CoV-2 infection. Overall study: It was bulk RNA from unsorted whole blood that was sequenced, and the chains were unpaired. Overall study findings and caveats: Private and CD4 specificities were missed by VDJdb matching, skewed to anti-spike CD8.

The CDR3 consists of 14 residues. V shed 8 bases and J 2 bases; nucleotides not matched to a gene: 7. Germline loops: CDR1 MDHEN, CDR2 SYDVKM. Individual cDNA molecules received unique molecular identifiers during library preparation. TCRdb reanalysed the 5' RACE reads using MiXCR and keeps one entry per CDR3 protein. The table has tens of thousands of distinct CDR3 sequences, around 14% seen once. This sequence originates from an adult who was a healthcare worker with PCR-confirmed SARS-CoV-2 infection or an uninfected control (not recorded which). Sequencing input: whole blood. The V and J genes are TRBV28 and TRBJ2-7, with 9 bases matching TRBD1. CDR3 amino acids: CASGLGTGPYEQYF. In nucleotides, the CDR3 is TGTGCCAGCGGGCTCGGGACAGGGCCCTACGAGCAGTACTTC.